This passage covers 7 T cell receptor beta chains from one sample sequenced in a study of CD4+ T cells in melanoma. Profiled with immunoSEQ multiplex PCR; TCRdb holds only in-frame clones, not every one. In the table there are some 10,000 clones, about 70% of which are singletons. Material for sequencing was cells from a culture (not recorded whether cultured in vitro). The origin of the receptors is a human donor with melanoma.

V and J are TRBV27 and TRBJ2-3; D perhaps matches TRBD2 (6 bases). V lost 3 bases and J lost 5, with 12 bases in between. This CDR3 spans 14 amino acids. Germline V lookup: CDR1 MNHEY, CDR2 SMNVEV (reference sequence). In DNA, the CDR3 is TGTGCCAGCAGTTTGGGCGGGGCGGGAGATACGCAGTATTTT. It specifies CASSLGGAGDTQYF.

The genes are TRBV7-9 and TRBJ2-3; no firm D call. CDR1 and CDR2 (germline): SEHNR, FQNEAQ (reference sequence). The CDR3 spans 12 residues. The ends were cut back, 2 bases at V and 4 bases at J, with 4 bases in the middle. This chain's CDR3 is CASSLNSDTQYF. Written as DNA, the CDR3 is TGTGCCAGCAGCTTAAACTCAGATACGCAGTATTTT.

The table lists this clone with a count of one. This chain links TRBV30 with TRBJ1-2, with D uncertain. V lost 1 base and J 6 bases, leaving 12 bases between the germline ends. There are 13 residues in the CDR3. Looked up from germline, CDR1 is GTSNPN and CDR2 is SVGIG (reference sequence). CDR3 DNA: TGTGCCTGGAGTGACTGGGGAAATAATGGCTACACCTTC. Translated, it gives CAWSDWGNNGYTF.

There are a few counts of this clone. The chain combines TRBV11-2 with TRBJ1-5, with D possibly TRBD1 on 5 matching bases. CDR1 is SGHAT, CDR2 FQNNGV, per germline. This CDR3 has 15 amino acids. Trimming left V 5 bases short and J 4 bases short, with 15 bases between. The CDR3 coding sequence is TGTGCCAGCAGCGTGAATAGTGGGGGGAATCAGCCCCAGCATTTT. It yields the protein CASSVNSGGNQPQHF.

In this sample, this clone turned up once. The chain is built from TRBV5-6 and TRBJ2-3; 11 positions match TRBD2. The ends lost 2 bases at V and 4 bases at J; junction bases unmatched: 6. The CDR3 has 16 residues. Germline V gene data show CDR1 as SGHDT and CDR2 as YYEEEE. Here the CDR3 reads CASSFGTSGLADTQYF. The CDR3 DNA reads as TGTGCCAGCAGCTTCGGGACTAGCGGCCTCGCAGATACGCAGTATTTT.

The V gene is TRBV11-2, the J gene TRBJ1-2; a weak D match, TRBD1 (5 bases). The CDR3 extends over 15 amino acids. Germline loops: CDR1 SGHAT, CDR2 FQNNGV. V lost 6 bases to trimming and J lost 4 bases, with 18 bases between them. The CDR3 DNA reads as TGTGCCAGCAGGCCATTAGAGGGGCCCCGCTATGGCTACACCTTC. This codes for CASRPLEGPRYGYTF.

The gene calls are TRBV5-1 and TRBJ2-5; TRBD1 matches at 7 bases. The CDR3 loop spans 17 amino acids. V dropped 0 bases and J dropped 5; count of bases not matched to a gene: 13. From germline, CDR1 is SGHRS and CDR2 YFSETQ. The CDR3 nucleotides are TGCGCCAGCAGCTTGGAAGGGGGCCGGGCTCGTCGGGAGACCCAGTACTTC. It yields the protein CASSLEGGRARRETQYF.